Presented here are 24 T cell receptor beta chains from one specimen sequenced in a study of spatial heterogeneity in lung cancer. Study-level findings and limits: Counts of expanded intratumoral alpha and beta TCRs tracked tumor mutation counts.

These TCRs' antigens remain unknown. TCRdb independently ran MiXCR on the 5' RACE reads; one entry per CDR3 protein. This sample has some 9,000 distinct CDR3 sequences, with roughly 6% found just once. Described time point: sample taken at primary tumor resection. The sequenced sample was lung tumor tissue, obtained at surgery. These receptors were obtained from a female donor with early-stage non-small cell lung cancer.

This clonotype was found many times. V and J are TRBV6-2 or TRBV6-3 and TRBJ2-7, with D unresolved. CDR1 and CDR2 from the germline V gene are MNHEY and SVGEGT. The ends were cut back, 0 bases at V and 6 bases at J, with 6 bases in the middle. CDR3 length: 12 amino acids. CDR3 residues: CASSYSPPEQYF. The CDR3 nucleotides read TGTGCCAGCAGTTACTCCCCGCCCGAGCAGTACTTC.

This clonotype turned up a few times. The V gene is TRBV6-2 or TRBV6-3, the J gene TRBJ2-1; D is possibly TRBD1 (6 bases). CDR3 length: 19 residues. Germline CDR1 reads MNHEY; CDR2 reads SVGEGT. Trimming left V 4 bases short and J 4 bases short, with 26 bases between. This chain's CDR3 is CASSSLEVDRPHPYNEQFF. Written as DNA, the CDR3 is TGTGCCAGCAGTTCCCTAGAAGTAGACAGGCCCCATCCTTACAATGAGCAGTTCTTC.

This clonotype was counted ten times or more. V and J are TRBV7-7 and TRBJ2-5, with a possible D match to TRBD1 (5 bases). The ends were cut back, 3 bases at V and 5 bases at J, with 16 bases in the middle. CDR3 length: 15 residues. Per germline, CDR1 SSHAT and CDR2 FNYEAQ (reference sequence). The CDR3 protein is CASSFGQGVLETQYF. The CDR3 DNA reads TGTGCCAGCAGCTTTGGGCAGGGTGTTCTTGAGACCCAGTACTTC.

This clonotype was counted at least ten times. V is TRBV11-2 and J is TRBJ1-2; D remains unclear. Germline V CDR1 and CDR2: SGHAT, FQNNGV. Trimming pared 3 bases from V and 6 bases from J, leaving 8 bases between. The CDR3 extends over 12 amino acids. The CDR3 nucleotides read TGTGCCAGCAGCTTGGGTTACGATGGCTACACCTTC. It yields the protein CASSLGYDGYTF.

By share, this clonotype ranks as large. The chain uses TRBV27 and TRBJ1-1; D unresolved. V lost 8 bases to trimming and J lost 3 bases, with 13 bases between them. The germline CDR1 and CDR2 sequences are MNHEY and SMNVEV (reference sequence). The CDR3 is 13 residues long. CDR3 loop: CASQLEGHTEAFF. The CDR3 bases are TGTGCCAGCCAGCTGGAAGGGCACACTGAAGCTTTCTTT.

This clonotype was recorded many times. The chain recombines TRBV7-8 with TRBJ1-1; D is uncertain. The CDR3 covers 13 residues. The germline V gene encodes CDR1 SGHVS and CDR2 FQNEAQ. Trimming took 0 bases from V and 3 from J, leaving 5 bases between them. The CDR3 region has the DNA TGTGCCAGCAGCTTAGCATCGTACACTGAAGCTTTCTTT. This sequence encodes CASSLASYTEAFF.

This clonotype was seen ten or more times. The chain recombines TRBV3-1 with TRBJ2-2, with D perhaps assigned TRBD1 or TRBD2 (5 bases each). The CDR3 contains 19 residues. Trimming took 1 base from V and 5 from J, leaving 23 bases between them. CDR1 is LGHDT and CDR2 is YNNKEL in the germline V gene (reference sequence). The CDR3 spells CASSQVGQWGVKWTGELFF. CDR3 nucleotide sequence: TGTGCCAGCAGCCAAGTCGGACAATGGGGAGTTAAGTGGACCGGGGAGCTGTTTTTT.

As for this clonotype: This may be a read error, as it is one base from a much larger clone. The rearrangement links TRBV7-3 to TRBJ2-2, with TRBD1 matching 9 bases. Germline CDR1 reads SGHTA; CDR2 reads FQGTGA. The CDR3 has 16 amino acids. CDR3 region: CVSSMRTGADTGELFF. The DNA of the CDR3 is TGTGTCAGCAGCATGCGGACAGGGGCCGACACCGGGGAGCTGTTTTTT.

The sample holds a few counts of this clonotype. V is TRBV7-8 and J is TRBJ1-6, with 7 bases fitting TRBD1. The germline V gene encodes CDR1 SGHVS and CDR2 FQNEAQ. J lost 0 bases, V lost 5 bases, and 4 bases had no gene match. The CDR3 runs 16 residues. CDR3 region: CASSRGQSSYNSPLHF. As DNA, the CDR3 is TGTGCCAGCAGCCGGGGACAGAGCTCCTATAATTCACCCCTCCACTTT.

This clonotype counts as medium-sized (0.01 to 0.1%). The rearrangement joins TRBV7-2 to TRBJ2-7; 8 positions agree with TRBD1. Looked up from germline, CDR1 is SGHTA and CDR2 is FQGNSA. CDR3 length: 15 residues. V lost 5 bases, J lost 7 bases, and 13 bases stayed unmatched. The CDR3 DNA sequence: TGTGCCAGCAGCACGCTCCGGGACAGGTCTTGGGAGCAGTACTTC. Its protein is CASSTLRDRSWEQYF.

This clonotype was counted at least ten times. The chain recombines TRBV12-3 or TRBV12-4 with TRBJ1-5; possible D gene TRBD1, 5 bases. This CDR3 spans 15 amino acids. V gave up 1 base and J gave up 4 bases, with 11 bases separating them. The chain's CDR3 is CASSLGGGENQPQHF. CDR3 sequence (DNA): TGTGCCAGCAGTTTAGGGGGCGGCGAAAATCAGCCCCAGCATTTT.

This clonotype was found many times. This CDR3 is CASSLNSGQGGSYGYTF. CDR3 bases: TGTGCCAGCAGCTTAAATTCCGGACAGGGAGGTTCCTATGGCTACACCTTC. This chain links TRBV7-2 with TRBJ1-2, with TRBD1 matching 8 bases. V trimming: 2 bases; J trimming: 4 bases; junction bases outside the gene matches: 12. The CDR3 consists of 17 residues. Germline V lookup: CDR1 SGHTA, CDR2 FQGNSA.

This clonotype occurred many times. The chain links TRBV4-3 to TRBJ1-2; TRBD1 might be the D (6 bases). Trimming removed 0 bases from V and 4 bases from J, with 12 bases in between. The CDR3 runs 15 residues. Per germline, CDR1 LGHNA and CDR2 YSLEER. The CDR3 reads CASSQDLQGIYGYTF. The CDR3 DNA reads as TGCGCCAGCAGCCAAGATCTCCAGGGGATCTATGGCTACACCTTC.

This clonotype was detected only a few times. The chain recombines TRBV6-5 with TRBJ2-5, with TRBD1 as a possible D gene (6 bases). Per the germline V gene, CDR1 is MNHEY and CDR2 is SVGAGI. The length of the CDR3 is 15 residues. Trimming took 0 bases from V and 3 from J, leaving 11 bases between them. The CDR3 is CASSYSWTAEETQYF. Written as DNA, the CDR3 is TGTGCCAGCAGTTACTCGTGGACAGCGGAAGAGACCCAGTACTTC.

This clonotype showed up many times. The CDR3, as DNA: TGCAGTGCTAGAGAGACAGGGGATGACGTGAGAGCTTTCTTT. Translated, it gives CSARETGDDVRAFF. The V call is TRBV20-1, the J call TRBJ1-1, with 8 bases matching TRBD1. Germline CDR1 reads DFQATT; CDR2 reads SNEGSKA (reference sequence). The CDR3 is 14 residues long. V lost 0 bases and J lost 10; bases outside the gene matches: 10.

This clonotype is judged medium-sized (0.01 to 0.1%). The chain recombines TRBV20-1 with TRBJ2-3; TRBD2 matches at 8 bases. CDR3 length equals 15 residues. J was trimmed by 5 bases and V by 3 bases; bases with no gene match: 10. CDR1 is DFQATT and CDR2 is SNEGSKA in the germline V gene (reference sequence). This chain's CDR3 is CSASYLAGTVDTQYF. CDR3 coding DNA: TGCAGTGCTAGCTACCTAGCGGGTACGGTAGATACGCAGTATTTT.

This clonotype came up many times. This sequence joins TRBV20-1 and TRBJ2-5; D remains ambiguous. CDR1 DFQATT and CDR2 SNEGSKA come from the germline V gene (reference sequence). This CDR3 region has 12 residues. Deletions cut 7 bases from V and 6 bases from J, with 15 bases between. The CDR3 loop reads CSGDAPTQTQYF. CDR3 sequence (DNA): TGCAGTGGTGACGCGCCGACCCAGACCCAGTACTTC.

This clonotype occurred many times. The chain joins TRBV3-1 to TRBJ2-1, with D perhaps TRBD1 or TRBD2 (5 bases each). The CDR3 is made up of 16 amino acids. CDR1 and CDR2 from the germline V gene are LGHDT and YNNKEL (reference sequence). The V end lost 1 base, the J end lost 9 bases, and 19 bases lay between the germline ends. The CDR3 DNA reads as TGTGCCAGCAGCCAAGCCCCGGGACGGTCAGGTAGTGAGCAGTTCTTC. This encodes CASSQAPGRSGSEQFF.

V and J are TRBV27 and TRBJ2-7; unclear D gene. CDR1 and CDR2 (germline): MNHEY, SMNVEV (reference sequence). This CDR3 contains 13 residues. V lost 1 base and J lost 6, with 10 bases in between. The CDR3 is CASSLCRVCEQYF. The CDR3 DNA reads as TGTGCCAGCAGTTTATGTCGGGTGTGCGAGCAGTACTTC.

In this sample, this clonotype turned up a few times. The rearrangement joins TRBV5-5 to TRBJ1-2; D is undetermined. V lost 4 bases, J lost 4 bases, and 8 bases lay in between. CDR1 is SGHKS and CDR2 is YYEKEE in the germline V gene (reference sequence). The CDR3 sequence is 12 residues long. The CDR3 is CASSRGVYGYTF. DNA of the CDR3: TGTGCCAGCAGCCGAGGCGTCTATGGCTACACCTTC.

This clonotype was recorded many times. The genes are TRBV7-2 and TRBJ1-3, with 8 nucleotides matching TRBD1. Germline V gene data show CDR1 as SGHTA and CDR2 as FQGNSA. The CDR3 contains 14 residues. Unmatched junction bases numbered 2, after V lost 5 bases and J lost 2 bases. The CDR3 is CASSQQGAGNTIYF. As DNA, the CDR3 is TGTGCCAGCAGCCAACAGGGGGCTGGAAACACCATATATTTT.

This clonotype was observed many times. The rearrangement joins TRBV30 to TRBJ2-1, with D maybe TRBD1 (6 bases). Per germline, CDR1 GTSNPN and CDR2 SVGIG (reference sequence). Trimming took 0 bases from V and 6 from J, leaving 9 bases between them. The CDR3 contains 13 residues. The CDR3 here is CAWSVRGSNEQFF. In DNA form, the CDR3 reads TGTGCCTGGAGTGTAAGGGGGAGCAATGAGCAGTTCTTC. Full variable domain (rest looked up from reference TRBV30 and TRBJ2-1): SQTIHQWPATLVQPVGSPLSLECTVEGTSNPNLYWYRQAAGRGLQLLFYSVGIGQISSEVPQNLSASRPQDRQFILSSKKLLLSDSGFYLCAWSVRGSNEQFFGPGTRLTVL.

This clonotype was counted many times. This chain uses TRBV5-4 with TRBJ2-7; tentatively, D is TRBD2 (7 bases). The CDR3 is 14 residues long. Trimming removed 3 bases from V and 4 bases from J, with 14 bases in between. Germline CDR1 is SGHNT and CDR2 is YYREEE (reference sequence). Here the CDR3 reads CASSSGGGLYEQYF. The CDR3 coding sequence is TGTGCCAGCAGCTCCGGCGGGGGCCTTTACGAGCAGTACTTC. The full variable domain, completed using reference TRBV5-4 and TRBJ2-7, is ETGVTQSPTHLIKTRGQQVTLRCSSQSGHNTVSWYQQALGQGPQFIFQYYREEENGRGNFPPRFSGLQFPNYSSELNVNALELDDSALYLCASSSGGGLYEQYFGPGTRLTVT.

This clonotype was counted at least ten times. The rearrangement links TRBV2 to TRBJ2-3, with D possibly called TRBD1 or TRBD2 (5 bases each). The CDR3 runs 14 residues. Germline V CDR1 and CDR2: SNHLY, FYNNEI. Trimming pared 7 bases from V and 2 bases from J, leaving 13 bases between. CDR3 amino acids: CASTPGRFTDTQYF. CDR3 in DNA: TGTGCCAGCACCCCGGGACGGTTCACAGATACGCAGTATTTT.